This TCR beta chain derives from a study of OX40 agonist ivuxolimab in advanced cancers. Describing the broader study: The costimulatory receptor OX40 (CD134) was targeted by ivuxolimab, a fully human IgG2 agonistic monoclonal antibody. Prior anti-PD-1, anti-PD-L1 or anti-CTLA-4 therapy was permitted, and 40% of dose-escalation patients had received checkpoint inhibitors. The paper reports the monotherapy dose-escalation portion (N ≈ 50 patients) of the phase I ivuxolimab trial. Among the approximately 50 dose-escalation patients, some 20 had hepatocellular carcinoma, 15 or so melanoma, 9 renal cell carcinoma and 9 head and neck cancer. Intravenous ivuxolimab was administered to patients every 2 weeks at six dose levels: 0.01, 0.1, 0.3, 1.5, 3 and 10 mg/kg. Peripheral TCRbeta sequencing aimed to test whether ivuxolimab altered TCR sequence diversity and caused clonal T-cell expansion. In the dose-escalation cohort, 70% to 85% of patients were male, and the mean age was around 60 years with a range of about 23 to 79. Partial responses were achieved by three dose-escalation patients, of whom one had hepatocellular carcinoma and two had cutaneous melanoma.

CDR1 SEHNR and CDR2 FQNEAQ were looked up in the germline V gene (reference sequence). Inclusive of the bounding cysteine and phenylalanine, the CDR3 is 19 residues long. The kept DNA is CDR3 alone, 57 bases in frame from the first base. At the junction V is shortened by 5 bases and J by 5 bases, with 30 bases in between. The trial excluded patients who had a history of autoimmune disease or who were on systemic immunosuppression. Peripheral blood for TCR sequencing was collected from all dose cohorts at baseline, on cycle 4 day 1, and on cycle 7 day 1. The samples were taken from a phase I, first-in-human, multicenter, open-label dose-escalation trial of ivuxolimab. Adults with locally advanced or metastatic melanoma, renal cell, hepatocellular, or head and neck squamous cell carcinoma were enrolled in the trial. Before TCR sequencing, CD4+ T cells and CD8+ T cells were sorted from peripheral blood as separate populations.

Findings and caveats that apply to the study as a whole: At doses from 0.1 to 3.0 mg/kg, clonal expansion was seen in both CD4+ and CD8+ blood T cells between baseline and week 6. Low levels of normalized T-cell clonal expansion were also shown by some nonresponding patients. After ivuxolimab, expanded clones were on average more numerous among CD8+ T cells than among CD4+ T cells. Partial responders in the 0.1-3.0 mg/kg groups had among the lowest normalized peripheral clonal expansion, especially among CD8+ T cells. The antigen specificity of the peripheral T cells that underwent clonal expansion was not determined.

Of note for this clone: Its binding antigen is unknown. Within one base of it there is no much larger clone, and no base qualities were kept.

Genomic DNA was isolated from the sorted cells so that the TCRbeta CDR3 region could be sequenced. The immunoSEQ Assay was used to sequence the TCRbeta CDR3 regions. In its TCRdb copy, this immuneACCESS table keeps in-frame sequences only and misses some clones. Where compared with another copy, unresolved V genes explain less than half of these, and the others have no known cause. Here the sample has about 79,000 clones; roughly 87% occur a single time. The ten largest clones represent around 0.33% of the sample. This receptor was obtained from an adult with an advanced solid tumor such as melanoma, head and neck, liver or kidney cancer. Material: CD4+ or CD8+ T cells sorted from blood, obtained in a trial of the OX40 agonist ivuxolimab. The rearrangement joined TRBV7-9 to TRBJ2-5, and possibly TRBD1, on 5 matching bases. The nucleotide sequence is given as TGTGCCAGCAGCAATCAACTACTCCCAGGGCCGCCGGGTTGGGAGACCCAGTACTTC. This sequence encodes CASSNQLLPGPPGWETQYF.